A selection of T cell receptor beta chains follows, all from one sample in a study of PD-1 blockade in classical Hodgkin lymphoma. Generated by immunoSEQ multiplex PCR, the TCRdb table keeps only in-frame clones and is missing some. The data hold 90,000 to 130,000 clones, with roughly nine tenths observed a single time. The sample in question was peripheral blood mononuclear cells (PBMCs), obtained before the second cycle of nivolumab. These receptors originate from a human donor with classical Hodgkin lymphoma. Both conserved end residues are part of each CDR3. D genes are given only for firm matches. Rows may omit the clone size; those that give it use once, few, many or a size class.

TRBJ2-2	.	TRBV30	.	CALGAVSGRNTGELFF	TGTGCGCTGGGAGCCGTATCGGGACGGAACACCGGGGAGCTGTTTTTT
TRBJ2-6	.	TRBV29-1	.	CSVAQGISSGANVLTF	TGCAGCGTGGCTCAGGGGATCTCCTCTGGGGCCAACGTCCTGACTTTC
TRBJ1-6	.	TRBV7-2	TRBD1	CASSSPGGGSPLHF	TGTGCCAGCAGCTCACCAGGGGGCGGATCACCCCTCCACTTT
TRBJ2-3	once	TRBV1	.	CTSGLAGEDTQYF	TGCACCAGCGGCCTAGCGGGGGAGGATACGCAGTATTTT
TRBJ2-5	.	TRBV7-9	.	CASSLTIAVQETQYF	TGTGCCAGCAGCTTAACCATCGCAGTCCAAGAGACCCAGTACTTC
TRBJ2-7	.	TRBV19	TRBD2	CASSPGLAGVYEQYF	TGTGCCAGTAGTCCGGGACTAGCGGGAGTCTACGAGCAGTACTTC
TRBJ1-1	.	TRBV9	TRBD1	CASNRQGPNTEAFF	TGTGCCAGCAACCGACAGGGACCGAACACTGAAGCTTTCTTT
TRBJ1-1	.	TRBV19	.	CASSIGQGNTEAFF	TGTGCCAGTAGTATAGGCCAGGGAAACACTGAAGCTTTCTTT
TRBJ2-5	.	TRBV2	.	CASSEAPNSETQYF	TGTGCCAGCAGTGAAGCGCCTAACTCAGAGACCCAGTACTTC
TRBJ1-5	.	TRBV7-9	.	CASSVGLVGPQHF	TGTGCCAGCAGCGTCGGGTTGGTTGGTCCCCAGCATTTT
TRBJ1-1	.	TRBV5-1	TRBD1	CASSLSRQGGRHTEAFF	TGCGCCAGCAGCTTATCCAGACAGGGCGGGAGGCACACTGAAGCTTTCTTT
TRBJ2-7	few	TRBV10-1	.	CASSGPLAGEQYF	TGCGCCAGCAGTGGGCCACTAGCCGGAGAGCAGTACTTC
TRBJ2-1	.	TRBV6-5	TRBD2	CASRPPGTRYNEQFF	TGTGCCAGCAGGCCTCCCGGGACTAGATACAATGAGCAGTTCTTC
TRBJ1-5	.	TRBV28	.	CASSSRPGDIPCNQPQHF	TGTGCCAGCAGTTCTAGACCGGGCGACATCCCCTGCAATCAGCCCCAGCATTTT
TRBJ1-5	.	TRBV28	TRBD1	CASSFQTGATISNQPQHF	TGTGCCAGCAGTTTCCAGACAGGGGCCACTATCAGCAATCAGCCCCAGCATTTT
TRBJ2-1	.	TRBV27	.	CASSLTPDPLNEQFF	TGTGCCAGCAGCCTGACCCCGGACCCACTAAATGAGCAGTTCTTC
TRBJ1-2	.	TRBV2	.	CASSEDRMGGYTF	TGTGCCAGCAGTGAAGATAGGATGGGAGGCTACACCTTC
TRBJ2-3	.	TRBV15	.	CATSIRLDGTDTQYF	TGTGCCACCAGCATCCGACTAGACGGCACAGATACGCAGTATTTT
TRBJ1-1	.	TRBV19	.	CASSKQRGANTEAFF	TGTGCCAGTAGTAAACAGCGGGGCGCGAACACTGAAGCTTTCTTT